This entry lists 17 T cell receptor beta chains sequenced from one sample in a study of shared clonotypes between healthy human individuals. The method was immunoSEQ multiplex PCR; TCRdb's version includes in-frame clones alone and lacks a portion of them. Here the sample spans over a million clones, approximately 68% being singletons. Material: memory CD4+ T cells sorted from blood. Specified subset: CD45RA-negative fraction. The receptor source for this set is a young man in good health.

This rearrangement joins TRBV9 to TRBJ2-2; D gene unclear. This CDR3 contains 13 residues. CDR1 and CDR2 from the germline V gene are SGDLS and YYNGEE. The CDR3 region has the DNA TGTATCCCACCCGAGGATCACTCCGGGGAGCTGTTTTTT. Encoded protein: CIPPEDHSGELFF.

As for this clone: Other DNA sequences in this specimen translate into the identical CDR3. The chain carries TRBV5-4 and TRBJ1-2; D perhaps matches TRBD1 (6 bases). Germline CDR1 SGHNT, CDR2 YYREEE (reference sequence). The CDR3 consists of 14 residues. Between the trimmed V and J ends, which lost 0 bases and 0 bases, there was a span of 6 bases. The DNA of the CDR3 is TGTGCCAGCAGCTTGGCAGGGGCTAACTATGGCTACACCTTC. Translated: CASSLAGANYGYTF.

The rearrangement joins TRBV19 to TRBJ2-3; 7 bases align to TRBD1. In germline, CDR1 is LNHDA, CDR2 SQIVND (reference sequence). The CDR3 is 13 amino acids. Germline trimming cut 7 bases from V and 2 bases from J; bases unmatched to any gene: 3. The CDR3 loop reads CASKDRFTDTQYF. CDR3 nucleotide sequence: TGTGCCAGTAAGGACAGGTTCACAGATACGCAGTATTTT.

The chain has TRBV7-2 and TRBJ2-7, with 11 bases fitting TRBD2. Germline V gene lookup returns CDR1 SGHTA and CDR2 FQGNSA. The CDR3 is made up of 17 amino acids. Trimming removed 2 bases from V and 7 bases from J; junction bases left unmatched: 13. CDR3 sequence reads: CASSLRPPGLAAREQYF. The CDR3 coding sequence is TGTGCCAGCAGCTTAAGACCTCCGGGACTAGCGGCGAGAGAGCAGTACTTC.

This chain uses TRBV7-9 with TRBJ1-1; TRBD1 agrees at 8 bases. V lost 4 bases and J lost 0; bases outside the gene matches: 4. CDR3 length equals 15 residues. The germline V gene has CDR1 SEHNR and CDR2 FQNEAQ (reference sequence). The CDR3 region has the DNA TGTGCCAGCAGCTCGGGACAGGCCATGAACACTGAAGCTTTCTTT. Protein sequence: CASSSGQAMNTEAFF. Full variable domain (remainder filled in from reference TRBV7-9 and TRBJ1-1): DTGVSQNPRHKITKRGQNVTFRCDPISEHNRLYWYRQTLGQGPEFLTYFQNEAQLEKSRLLSDRFSAERPKGSFSTLEIQRTEQGDSAMYLCASSSGQAMNTEAFFGQGTRLTVV.

Ten or more counts support this clone. V is TRBV30 and J is TRBJ2-5; D gene uncertain. Trimming cost V 0 bases and J 7 bases, with 12 bases left between them. Germline values: CDR1 GTSNPN, CDR2 SVGIG (reference sequence). The CDR3 has 13 amino acids. CDR3 coding DNA: TGTGCCTGGAGTGTAAACGGGTGGGTGACCCAGTACTTC. Translating it yields CAWSVNGWVTQYF.

J is TRBJ1-2 and V is TRBV29-1, with D maybe TRBD1 (5 bases). The germline gives CDR1 SQVTM, CDR2 ANQGSEA. V lost 0 bases, J lost 4 bases, and 15 bases lay in between. The CDR3 runs to 15 residues. The chain's CDR3 is CSVEDRETALYGYTF. In DNA form, the CDR3 reads TGCAGCGTTGAAGATCGCGAGACAGCTCTCTATGGCTACACCTTC.

This clone was detected many times. This chain joins TRBV28 and TRBJ2-3; 11 bases are shared with TRBD2. Losses at the gene ends were 6 bases for V and 0 bases for J; bases not matched to a gene: 11. Germline loops: CDR1 MDHEN, CDR2 SYDVKM. CDR3 length equals 18 residues. CDR3 in DNA: TGTGCCAGCAGCCCTAGCGGGGGGCTAGGTTCTAGCACAGATACGCAGTATTTT. Its translation: CASSPSGGLGSSTDTQYF.

The sample holds a few counts of this clone. This chain connects TRBV28 to TRBJ1-1, with a possible D match to TRBD1 (5 bases). Trimming removed 5 bases at V and 3 bases at J, with 10 bases between. The CDR3 is made up of 13 amino acids. Per germline, CDR1 MDHEN and CDR2 SYDVKM. The CDR3 DNA reads as TGTGCCAGCAGTGGGTTGGGGCACACTGAAGCTTTCTTT. It encodes CASSGLGHTEAFF.

CDR3 in amino acids: CASSGRGIDTDTQYF. The CDR3 DNA sequence: TGCGCCAGCAGTGGTCGGGGGATCGACACAGATACGCAGTATTTT. This chain connects TRBV10-2 to TRBJ2-3, with TRBD2 as a possible D gene (6 bases). The CDR3 is made up of 15 amino acids. Germline V CDR1 and CDR2: WSHSY, SAAADI. Trimming removed 4 bases at V and 2 bases at J, with 13 bases between.

This CDR3 reads CASTDSGGYDEQYF. The CDR3 coding sequence is TGTGCCAGCACCGATAGCGGGGGGTATGACGAGCAGTACTTC. The chain recombines TRBV2 with TRBJ2-7, with TRBD2 matching over 10 bases. J lost 5 bases, V lost 7 bases, and 8 bases had no gene match. This CDR3 has 14 amino acids. The germline gives CDR1 SNHLY, CDR2 FYNNEI.

About this clone itself: A much more abundant neighbour one base away suggests this may be a read error. The J gene is TRBJ1-2, the V gene TRBV5-4, with D possibly being TRBD1 (6 bases). The CDR3 runs 12 residues. Trimming shortened V by 4 bases and J by 5 bases, and 9 bases separated the two germline ends. Germline V gives CDR1 SGHNT, CDR2 YYREEE (reference sequence). The CDR3 protein is CASSAGAYGYTF. The CDR3 DNA sequence: TGTGCCAGCAGCGCAGGGGCTTATGGCTACACCTTC. Together with reference TRBV5-4 and TRBJ1-2, the CDR3 gives the full variable domain: ETGVTQSPTHLIKTRGQQVTLRCSSQSGHNTVSWYQQALGQGPQFIFQYYREEENGRGNFPPRFSGLQFPNYSSELNVNALELDDSALYLCASSAGAYGYTFGSGTRLTVV.

This clone was counted between two and nine times. The chain joins TRBV30 to TRBJ1-1; D not resolved. The V gene lost 5 bases and the J gene lost 0 bases, with 4 bases spanning the gap. The CDR3 extends over 11 amino acids. The germline V gene has CDR1 GTSNPN and CDR2 SVGIG (reference sequence). The CDR3 region has the DNA TGTGCCTGGGTAGTGAACACTGAAGCTTTCTTT. This codes for CAWVVNTEAFF.

This chain uses TRBV4-2 with TRBJ2-5, with no clear D. Germline CDR1 is LGHNA and CDR2 is YNFKEQ. Trimming stripped 1 base from V and 7 bases from J, with 10 bases between. The CDR3 is 13 residues long. CDR3 amino acids: CASSQVETGTQYF. CDR3 bases: TGTGCCAGCAGCCAAGTGGAGACCGGGACCCAGTACTTC.

This clone was counted once. V is TRBV2 and J is TRBJ2-7; 8 positions agree with TRBD1. From germline, CDR1 is SNHLY and CDR2 FYNNEI. The CDR3 runs to 14 residues. The junction had 3 bases not matched to a gene; V was cut back by 5 bases and J by 0 bases. The CDR3 DNA follows: TGTGCCAGCAGTAAAACAGGGGGCTCCTACGAGCAGTACTTC. Amino acid sequence: CASSKTGGSYEQYF.

V is TRBV29-1 and J is TRBJ1-5; D is undetermined. CDR1 and CDR2 from the germline V gene are SQVTM and ANQGSEA. The CDR3 has 13 amino acids. Trimming shortened V by 4 bases and J by 2 bases, and 9 bases separated the two germline ends. DNA for the CDR3: TGCAGCGTTGGGGCTGAGGGCAATCAGCCCCAGCATTTT. It codes for CSVGAEGNQPQHF.

This sequence joins TRBV5-4 and TRBJ2-7, with 15 bases identical to TRBD2. This CDR3 has 17 amino acids. Germline assignment: CDR1 SGHNT and CDR2 YYREEE (reference sequence). Trimming removed 0 bases from V and 7 bases from J; junction bases left unmatched: 8. For the CDR3, the DNA is TGTGCCAGCAGCTTGGCCGGACTAGCGGGAGGGCCGGGGGAGCAGTACTTC. Its protein product is CASSLAGLAGGPGEQYF.